Below, 18 T cell receptor beta chains from the same sample are listed, as sequenced in a study of regulatory T cells in long-lasting Graves disease. Investigators prepared the TCR beta libraries by applying iRepertoire HTBI primers and Arm-PCR of CDR3 regions. TCRdb recomputed calls from the multiplex PCR reads with MiXCR, one row per CDR3 protein. The sample has more than 400,000 distinct CDR3 sequences, less than 20% seen once; the top ten hold over 8.5%. As to time point: newly diagnosed GD, antithyroid drugs for less than 3 months. From RNA extracted from PBMCs, the TCR library was made. These same data were also listed under a study on T cells in Graves' hyperthyroidism and ophthalmopathy.

The sequences come from peripheral blood mononuclear cells (PBMCs), collected at new diagnosis, from a patient treated with antithyroid drugs. These receptors originate from a woman younger than 45 with Graves disease.

The sample holds many counts of this clonotype. The chain couples TRBV29-1 to TRBJ2-7; D is uncertain. Trimming pared 4 bases from V and 6 bases from J, leaving 10 bases between. The CDR3 sequence is 11 residues long. Germline lookup yields CDR1 SQVTM and CDR2 ANQGSEA. Here the CDR3 DNA reads TGCAGCGTTGCTGTACGGGCCGAGCAGTACTTC. Translating gives CSVAVRAEQYF.

This clonotype was found many times. V and J are TRBV28 and TRBJ2-1, with D tentatively TRBD2 (5 bases). Germline V gives CDR1 MDHEN, CDR2 SYDVKM. V gave up 2 bases and J gave up 4 bases, with 12 bases separating them. The CDR3 consists of 15 residues. CDR3 protein: CASSLRASPYNEQFF. CDR3 nucleotides: TGTGCCAGCAGTTTAAGGGCTAGCCCGTACAATGAGCAGTTCTTC.

This chain connects TRBV28 to TRBJ1-2; D unresolved. The V and J ends lost 11 bases and 3 bases respectively, with 7 bases between them. The CDR3 sequence is 10 residues long. CDR1 and CDR2 from the germline V gene are MDHEN and SYDVKM. The CDR3 DNA reads as TGTGCCTCCGGCGACTATGGCTACACCTTC. Encoded protein: CASGDYGYTF.

There are many counts of this clonotype. The chain employs TRBV28 and TRBJ2-1; D gene ambiguous. The V gene's germline CDR1 is MDHEN and CDR2 SYDVKM. V shed 6 bases and J shed 3 bases, with 12 bases lying between them. The CDR3 covers 14 residues. The CDR3 region is CASSTARGYNEQFF. DNA for the CDR3: TGTGCCAGCAGCACCGCCCGAGGCTACAATGAGCAGTTCTTC.

This clonotype was found a few times. The gene calls are TRBV19 and TRBJ2-1, with 12 bases lining up with TRBD2. The CDR3 runs to 15 residues. Trimming removed 7 bases from V and 14 bases from J; junction bases left unmatched: 15. Per germline, CDR1 LNHDA and CDR2 SQIVND (reference sequence). The CDR3 sequence is CASTLVSTSGSPKFF. CDR3 nucleotide sequence: TGTGCCAGTACCCTGGTATCGACTAGCGGGAGCCCCAAGTTCTTC.

This rearrangement joins TRBV27 to TRBJ2-1; D gene ambiguous. Between the trimmed V and J ends, which lost 5 bases and 2 bases, there was a span of 10 bases. This CDR3 comprises 14 residues. Germline lookup yields CDR1 MNHEY and CDR2 SMNVEV (reference sequence). CDR3 in amino acids: CASSPRTTYNEQFF. DNA of the CDR3: TGTGCCAGCAGTCCCCGGACGACCTACAATGAGCAGTTCTTC.

This clonotype has a single count. The chain has TRBV11-2 and TRBJ2-3; TRBD2 matches 9 bases. Matching the DNA end better, TRBJ2-1 makes the J call doubtful. The CDR3 runs to 16 residues. Germline CDR1 and CDR2: SGHAT and FQNNGV. The CDR3 DNA reads TGTGCCAGCAGCCCCGGCATGGGCGGGAGGGCCCCTGAGCAGTTCTTC. Protein product: CASSPGMGGRAPEQFF.

As regards this clonotype: A much larger clonotype is one base distant, so this may be a read error. The chain carries TRBV4-1 and TRBJ2-5; possibly TRBD1 for D (5 bases). The CDR3 sequence is 16 residues long. The V gene's germline CDR1 is MGHRA and CDR2 YSYEKL. For the CDR3, the DNA is TGCGCCGGCAGCCAAGGGGAAGTAGCCAGTAGAGAGACCCAGTACTTC. The encoded protein is CAGSQGEVASRETQYF.

In this sample, this clonotype turned up a few times. CDR3 region: CASSLARGLRAEAFF. The CDR3 nucleotides are TGTGCCAGCAGCTTAGCCCGGGGCCTTCGTGCTGAAGCTTTCTTT. V usage is TRBV7-9 and J usage is TRBJ1-1; D may be TRBD1 (5 bases). Germline CDR1 reads SEHNR; CDR2 reads FQNEAQ (reference sequence). This CDR3 comprises 15 residues. The V end lost 0 bases, the J end lost 6 bases, and 14 bases lay between the germline ends.

This clonotype was seen repeatedly, ten times or more. The V and J genes are TRBV29-1 and TRBJ1-5, with TRBD1 identical over 11 bases. The V gene end was trimmed by 4 bases and the J gene end by 3 bases; junction bases not matched to a gene: 5. CDR3 length: 15 residues. Germline-derived CDR1 and CDR2 are SQVTM and ANQGSEA. The CDR3: CSVVGTGGPNQPQHF. CDR3 nucleotide sequence: TGCAGCGTTGTCGGGACAGGGGGACCCAATCAGCCCCAGCATTTT.

This clonotype was seen many times. The chain combines TRBV30 with TRBJ1-1; D uncertain. The CDR3 length is 11 residues. The V gene's germline CDR1 is GTSNPN and CDR2 SVGIG (reference sequence). The V end lost 5 bases, the J end lost 1 base, and 5 bases lay between the germline ends. The CDR3 DNA follows: TGTGCCTGGGCCAGGAACACTGAAGCTTTCTTT. Protein sequence: CAWARNTEAFF.

This clonotype was found a few times. The rearrangement links TRBV18 to TRBJ2-4; D possibly corresponds to TRBD1 (6 bases). Germline V gene sequence: CDR1 KGHSH, CDR2 LQKENI. Trimming pared 3 bases from V and 0 bases from J, leaving 24 bases between. The CDR3 contains 20 residues. The CDR3 loop is CASSPVSPYERGLAKNIQYF. The CDR3 nucleotides read TGTGCCAGCTCACCGGTTAGCCCCTACGAAAGGGGGTTAGCCAAAAACATTCAGTACTTC.

The chain links TRBV30 to TRBJ1-5; a possible D gene is TRBD1 (5 bases). V lost 2 bases and J 3 bases, leaving 11 bases between the germline ends. The CDR3 runs 14 residues. Germline lookup yields CDR1 GTSNPN and CDR2 SVGIG (reference sequence). CDR3 loop: CAWSLGAHNQPQHF. CDR3 nucleotides: TGTGCCTGGAGTCTCGGGGCTCACAATCAGCCCCAGCATTTT.

In this sample, this clonotype turned up a few times. This sequence is one base from a far larger clone and is likely a read error. The V and J genes are TRBV6-1 and TRBJ2-7; TRBD2 matches 9 bases. Per the germline V gene, CDR1 is MNHNS and CDR2 is SASEGT. The CDR3 loop spans 15 amino acids. The CDR3 region is CVSSLVAGVSYEQYF. The DNA for the CDR3 is TGTGTCAGCAGCCTCGTAGCGGGAGTTTCCTACGAGCAGTACTTC.

J is TRBJ1-2 and V is TRBV12-3 or TRBV12-4; D unresolved. V lost 6 bases and J 8 bases, leaving 13 bases between the germline ends. The CDR3 contains 12 residues. As DNA, the CDR3 is TGTGCCAGCAGCGTAGAGGGTCGCGGCTACACCTTC. Translation: CASSVEGRGYTF.

This clonotype was seen many times. The V and J genes are TRBV11-2 and TRBJ2-1; 8 bases match TRBD2. The germline V gene encodes CDR1 SGHAT and CDR2 FQNNGV. This CDR3 comprises 15 residues. Trimming took 2 bases from V and 9 from J; bases not matched to a gene: 9. The CDR3 protein is CASSLTGRTSSEQFF. The CDR3 DNA reads TGTGCCAGCAGCTTAACCGGCCGGACTAGCAGTGAGCAGTTCTTC.

This clonotype was observed at least ten times. The chain links TRBV27 to TRBJ1-5; 7 nucleotides line up with TRBD1. Germline-derived CDR1 and CDR2 are MNHEY and SMNVEV (reference sequence). The trim removed 3 bases at V and 6 bases at J, leaving 5 bases unmatched. This CDR3 has 14 residues. CDR3 sequence reads: CASSLSPGGQPQHF. The CDR3 DNA follows: TGTGCCAGCAGTTTGTCACCAGGGGGTCAGCCCCAGCATTTT.

Ten or more counts support this clonotype. The chain has TRBV28 and TRBJ2-1; D possibly corresponds to TRBD2 (6 bases). The germline V gene encodes CDR1 MDHEN and CDR2 SYDVKM. With 4 bases removed from V and 6 bases from J, the gap between germline ends came to 16 bases. CDR3 size: 15 residues. CDR3 sequence (DNA): TGTGCCAGCAGTTCCCCGGGATACGGGGGCAATGAGCAGTTCTTC. Amino acid sequence: CASSSPGYGGNEQFF.